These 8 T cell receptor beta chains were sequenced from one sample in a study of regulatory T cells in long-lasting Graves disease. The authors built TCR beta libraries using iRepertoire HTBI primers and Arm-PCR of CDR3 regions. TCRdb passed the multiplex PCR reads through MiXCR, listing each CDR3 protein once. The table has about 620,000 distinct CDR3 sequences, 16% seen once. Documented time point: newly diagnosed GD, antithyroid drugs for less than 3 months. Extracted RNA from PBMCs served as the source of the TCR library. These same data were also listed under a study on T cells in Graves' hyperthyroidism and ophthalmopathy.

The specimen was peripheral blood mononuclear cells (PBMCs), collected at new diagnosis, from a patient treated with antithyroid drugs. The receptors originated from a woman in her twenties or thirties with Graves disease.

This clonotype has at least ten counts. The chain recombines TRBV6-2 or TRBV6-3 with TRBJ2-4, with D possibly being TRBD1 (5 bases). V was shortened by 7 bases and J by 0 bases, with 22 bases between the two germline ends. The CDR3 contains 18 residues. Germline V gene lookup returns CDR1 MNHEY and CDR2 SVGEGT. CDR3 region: CASTANGQGDLAKNIQYF. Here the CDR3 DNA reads TGTGCCAGCACCGCAAACGGCCAGGGTGACCTAGCCAAAAACATTCAGTACTTC.

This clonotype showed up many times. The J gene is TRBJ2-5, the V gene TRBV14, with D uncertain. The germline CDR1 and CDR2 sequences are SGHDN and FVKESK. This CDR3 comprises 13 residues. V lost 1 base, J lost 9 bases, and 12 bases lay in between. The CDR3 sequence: CASSQGLPTAQYF. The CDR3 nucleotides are TGTGCCAGCAGCCAAGGCCTGCCCACTGCCCAGTACTTC.

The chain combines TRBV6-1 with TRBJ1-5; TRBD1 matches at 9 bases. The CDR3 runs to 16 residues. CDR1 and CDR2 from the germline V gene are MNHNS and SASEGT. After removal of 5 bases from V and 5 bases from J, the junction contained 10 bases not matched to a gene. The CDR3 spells CASSPGDRVLDQPQHF. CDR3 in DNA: TGTGCCAGCAGTCCCGGGGACAGGGTATTGGATCAGCCCCAGCATTTT.

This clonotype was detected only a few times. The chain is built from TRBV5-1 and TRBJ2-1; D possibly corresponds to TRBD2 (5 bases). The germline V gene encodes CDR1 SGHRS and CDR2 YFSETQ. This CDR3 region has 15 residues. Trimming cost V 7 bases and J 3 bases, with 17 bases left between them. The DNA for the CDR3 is TGCGCCAGCCGCCAATATGAGACTAACTACAATGAGCAGTTCTTC. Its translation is CASRQYETNYNEQFF.

CDR3 region: CASSSTGGLSGANVLTF. The CDR3 coding sequence is TGTGCCAGCAGCTCAACAGGGGGGCTTTCTGGGGCCAACGTCCTGACTTTC. This chain joins TRBV7-9 and TRBJ2-6, with TRBD1 matching 8 bases. After removal of 4 bases from V and 1 base from J, the junction contained 6 bases not matched to a gene. The CDR3 spans 17 residues. CDR1 is SEHNR and CDR2 is FQNEAQ in the germline V gene (reference sequence).

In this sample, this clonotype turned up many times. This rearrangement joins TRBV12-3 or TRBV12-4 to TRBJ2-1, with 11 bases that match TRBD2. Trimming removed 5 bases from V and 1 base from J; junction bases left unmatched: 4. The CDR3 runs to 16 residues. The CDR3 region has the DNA TGTGCCAGCAGTATACTAGCGGGAGTGTCCTACAATGAGCAGTTCTTC. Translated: CASSILAGVSYNEQFF.

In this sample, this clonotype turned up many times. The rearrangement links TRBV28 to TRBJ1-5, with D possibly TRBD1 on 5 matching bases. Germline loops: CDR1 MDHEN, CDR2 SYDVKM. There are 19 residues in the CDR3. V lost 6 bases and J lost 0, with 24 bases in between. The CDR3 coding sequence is TGTGCCAGCAGGTTTACGACGGGACGGAACCTTTATAGCAATCAGCCCCAGCATTTT. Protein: CASRFTTGRNLYSNQPQHF.

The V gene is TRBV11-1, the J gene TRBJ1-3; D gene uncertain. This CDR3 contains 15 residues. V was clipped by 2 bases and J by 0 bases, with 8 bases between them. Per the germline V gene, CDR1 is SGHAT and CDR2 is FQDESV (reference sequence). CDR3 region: CASSLFGNSGNTIYF. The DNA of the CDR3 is TGTGCCAGCAGCTTATTCGGGAACTCTGGAAACACCATATATTTT.